The next 13 T cell receptor beta chains were all read from a single sample in a study of T-cell reconstitution after alpha-beta-depleted transplantation in children. The library targeted TCRbeta and was prepared with unique molecular identifiers. TCRdb re-called the PCR reads with MiXCR, one entry per CDR3 protein. The data show almost 600,000 distinct CDR3 sequences, roughly a quarter seen once. The sample was PBMCs, taken before TCRalphabeta/CD19-depleted stem cell transplant. The receptors were gathered from a boy under three years old with Wiskott-Aldrich syndrome, due to receive a stem cell transplant.

The rearrangement uses TRBV29-1 and TRBJ2-1; 12 nucleotides line up with TRBD2. CDR3 size: 16 residues. V lost 6 bases and J lost 3; bases outside the gene matches: 9. Germline CDR1 SQVTM, CDR2 ANQGSEA. The CDR3 is CSVNIGLAGFYNEQFF. CDR3 in DNA: TGCAGCGTCAATATAGGACTAGCGGGGTTCTACAATGAGCAGTTCTTC.

The chain combines TRBV14 with TRBJ2-3, with 10 bases identical to TRBD2. The V and J ends lost 4 bases and 5 bases, in that order; junction bases with no gene match: 9. The CDR3 has 16 amino acids. The V gene's germline CDR1 is SGHDN and CDR2 FVKESK. The CDR3 loop is CASSRKLAGLRDTQYF. The CDR3 DNA sequence: TGTGCCAGCAGCCGCAAACTAGCGGGGCTGAGAGATACGCAGTATTTT.

The genes are TRBV29-1 and TRBJ1-1; D is undetermined. Germline V CDR1 and CDR2: SQVTM, ANQGSEA. The CDR3 length is 11 residues. V was trimmed by 5 bases and J by 10 bases, leaving 14 bases between them. Written as DNA, the CDR3 is TGCAGCGTTTTTCCGTCTAGCAGAGCTTTCTTT. As protein: CSVFPSSRAFF.

This clonotype is a singleton in its sample. The genes are TRBV4-1 and TRBJ2-1, with 9 bases fitting TRBD1. The CDR3 loop spans 15 amino acids. The J segment lost 4 bases and the V segment lost 6 bases, leaving 7 bases of the junction unmatched. Germline loops: CDR1 MGHRA, CDR2 YSYEKL. This CDR3 reads CASRSTGTGYNEQFF. CDR3 DNA sequence: TGCGCCAGCAGGTCAACTGGGACAGGGTACAATGAGCAGTTCTTC.

The V and J genes are TRBV2 and TRBJ2-1; D is ambiguous. The CDR3 sequence is 16 residues long. Germline V lookup: CDR1 SNHLY, CDR2 FYNNEI. The ends were cut back, 8 bases at V and 0 bases at J, with 17 bases in the middle. In nucleotides, the CDR3 is TGTGCCAGCTCCGGGTTTTCAGTAAACTCCTACAATGAGCAGTTCTTC. As protein: CASSGFSVNSYNEQFF.

This clonotype came up a few times. This sequence joins TRBV7-9 and TRBJ2-7; TRBD1 agrees at 9 bases. The CDR3 runs to 16 residues. Germline CDR1 SEHNR, CDR2 FQNEAQ (reference sequence). The J segment lost 0 bases and the V segment lost 1 base, leaving 4 bases of the junction unmatched. CDR3 in DNA: TGTGCCAGCAGCTTAGTTGGGACAGGGCCCTCCTACGAGCAGTACTTC. Its protein product is CASSLVGTGPSYEQYF. Combining the CDR3 with reference TRBV7-9 and TRBJ2-7 gives the whole variable domain DTGVSQNPRHKITKRGQNVTFRCDPISEHNRLYWYRQTLGQGPEFLTYFQNEAQLEKSRLLSDRFSAERPKGSFSTLEIQRTEQGDSAMYLCASSLVGTGPSYEQYFGPGTRLTVT.

This clonotype was observed a few times. The chain joins TRBV27 to TRBJ2-2; 14 nucleotides match TRBD2. The length of the CDR3 is 18 residues. Germline V CDR1 and CDR2: MNHEY, SMNVEV (reference sequence). V trimming: 5 bases; J trimming: 5 bases; junction bases outside the gene matches: 10. CDR3 loop: CASSPRLAGGPRTGELFF. For the CDR3, the DNA is TGTGCCAGCAGTCCGAGACTAGCGGGAGGGCCAAGGACCGGGGAGCTGTTTTTT.

This clonotype was seen only a few times. This rearrangement joins TRBV3-1 to TRBJ2-7; D is uncertain. CDR1 is LGHDT, CDR2 YNNKEL, per germline (reference sequence). This CDR3 has 13 amino acids. Trimming left V 0 bases short and J 3 bases short, with 6 bases between. CDR3 amino acids: CASSQDLSYEQYF. DNA for the CDR3: TGTGCCAGCAGCCAAGATTTAAGCTACGAGCAGTACTTC.

In this sample, this clonotype turned up a few times. The chain links TRBV25-1 to TRBJ1-2; 9 positions agree with TRBD1. V was clipped by 6 bases and J by 8 bases; unmatched bases: 7. CDR3 size: 13 residues. Germline CDR1 is MGHDK and CDR2 is SYGVNS. CDR3 DNA: TGTGCCAGCAGAGGGACAGGGCCCGAAGGCTACACCTTC. This codes for CASRGTGPEGYTF.

This chain connects TRBV19 to TRBJ1-1, with no clear D. Germline V gene lookup returns CDR1 LNHDA and CDR2 SQIVND (reference sequence). The CDR3 loop spans 16 amino acids. V lost 3 bases and J lost 3, with 17 bases in between. The CDR3 loop is CASSIGSASRYTEAFF. DNA for the CDR3: TGTGCCAGTAGTATCGGTTCGGCCTCCCGGTACACTGAAGCTTTCTTT.

This clonotype came up a few times. V and J are TRBV3-1 and TRBJ2-2, with D maybe TRBD1 (6 bases). V gave up 0 bases and J gave up 8 bases, with 10 bases separating them. Germline values: CDR1 LGHDT, CDR2 YNNKEL (reference sequence). This CDR3 has 14 amino acids. DNA of the CDR3: TGTGCCAGCAGCCAAGATGGGACAACGGGGGAGCTGTTTTTT. Its protein is CASSQDGTTGELFF.

The V call is TRBV7-9, the J call TRBJ2-1, with D perhaps matching TRBD2 (5 bases). V shed 5 bases and J shed 4 bases, with 15 bases lying between them. Per germline, CDR1 SEHNR and CDR2 FQNEAQ (reference sequence). The CDR3 is 15 residues long. For the CDR3, the DNA is TGTGCCAGCAGCGCCAGCGGAGTGGGGTACAATGAGCAGTTCTTC. Protein: CASSASGVGYNEQFF.

This chain connects TRBV27 to TRBJ2-5; the D gene is possibly TRBD1 (5 bases). The CDR3 is made up of 20 amino acids. V was cut by 6 bases and J by 0 bases, with 29 bases left in between. Germline-derived CDR1 and CDR2 are MNHEY and SMNVEV (reference sequence). The CDR3 spells CASSPLWGGIQPRNQETQYF. The CDR3 DNA sequence: TGTGCCAGCAGCCCCTTATGGGGCGGAATACAACCAAGAAACCAAGAGACCCAGTACTTC.